One sample yielded the 9 T cell receptor beta chains listed below, sequenced in a study of blood T cells in healthy people across ages. A second PCR, run for roughly 7 to 11 cycles, used a sample-barcoded 5' primer plus a J-beta primer mix. A single record per CDR3 protein comes from TCRdb applying MiXCR to the 5' RACE reads. The sample has fewer than 900,000 distinct CDR3 sequences; 43% are singletons. Sequenced input: blood. The receptors come from a woman in her sixties or seventies in good health.

The J gene is TRBJ1-2, the V gene TRBV20-1; no firm D call. The CDR3 sequence is 12 residues long. Germline CDR1 and CDR2: DFQATT and SNEGSKA (reference sequence). V was trimmed by 5 bases and J by 10 bases, leaving 17 bases between them. The CDR3 loop is CSAVREVLDYTF. The CDR3 DNA follows: TGCAGTGCTGTTCGGGAGGTCTTAGACTACACCTTC.

The rearrangement uses TRBV6-2 or TRBV6-3 and TRBJ1-1, with D unclear. Trimming pared 5 bases from V and 2 bases from J, leaving 15 bases between. CDR3 length: 15 amino acids. Germline loops: CDR1 MNHEY, CDR2 SVGEGT. In DNA, the CDR3 is TGTGCCAGCAGTCCTCTCCTTCTATTAAACACTGAAGCTTTCTTT. Its protein is CASSPLLLLNTEAFF.

CDR3 sequence reads: CASSSQDTYSGNTIYF. The CDR3 nucleotides are TGCGCCAGCAGCTCTCAAGACACTTACTCTGGAAACACCATATATTTT. The V call is TRBV5-1, the J call TRBJ1-3; D uncertain. The CDR3 consists of 16 residues. The germline CDR1 and CDR2 sequences are SGHRS and YFSETQ. V was shortened by 3 bases and J by 0 bases, with 13 bases between the two germline ends.

This clonotype was picked up a small number of times. The chain recombines TRBV6-5 with TRBJ2-3; TRBD2 matches at 7 bases. Germline CDR1 is MNHEY and CDR2 is SVGAGI. This CDR3 spans 13 amino acids. V gave up 5 bases and J gave up 3 bases; unmatched junction bases: 2. CDR3 nucleotides: TGTGCCAGCAGTCGGGAGGTTACAGATACGCAGTATTTT. It encodes CASSREVTDTQYF.

Comments on this clonotype: Possible read error: a much larger clone is one base away. The rearrangement uses TRBV4-3 and TRBJ2-7; D uncertain. Germline V gene data show CDR1 as LGHNA and CDR2 as YSLEER. CDR3 length: 14 amino acids. The V end was cut by 1 base, the J end by 7 bases, with 14 bases between. The CDR3 protein is CASSQGSSDNEQYF. CDR3 sequence (DNA): TGCGCCAGCAGCCAAGGGTCGAGTGACAATGAGCAGTACTTC.

The chain links TRBV20-1 to TRBJ2-1; 12 bases line up with TRBD1. The CDR3 runs 14 residues. The germline V gene has CDR1 DFQATT and CDR2 SNEGSKA (reference sequence). J gave up 6 bases and V 5 bases, and 5 bases lay outside the gene matches. The chain's CDR3 is CSARDRGHGNEQFF. The CDR3 DNA is TGCAGTGCTCGGGACAGGGGGCATGGCAATGAGCAGTTCTTC.

Only one count was recorded for this clonotype. The chain is built from TRBV29-1 and TRBJ2-1; 10 positions agree with TRBD1. Germline V gives CDR1 SQVTM, CDR2 ANQGSEA. The CDR3 loop spans 15 amino acids. The ends lost 1 base at V and 2 bases at J; junction bases unmatched: 2. CDR3 sequence (DNA): TGCAGCGTTGAAGTCGGACAGGGGGCCTACAATGAGCAGTTCTTC. Protein: CSVEVGQGAYNEQFF.

The chain recombines TRBV20-1 with TRBJ1-1, with TRBD1 as a possible D gene (6 bases). Trimming pared 8 bases from V and 4 bases from J, leaving 20 bases between. CDR3 length: 14 amino acids. CDR1 is DFQATT, CDR2 SNEGSKA, per germline (reference sequence). The CDR3, as DNA: TGCAGTACTCGGGACGGACAGAGGAGCACTGAAGCTTTCTTT. Its translation: CSTRDGQRSTEAFF.

This chain uses TRBV6-1 with TRBJ2-5; the D gene is possibly TRBD1 (5 bases). Trimming cost V 5 bases and J 11 bases, with 24 bases left between them. The CDR3 spans 15 residues. Germline CDR1 reads MNHNS; CDR2 reads SASEGT. CDR3 nucleotide sequence: TGTGCCAGCAGTTCAGGGCCCTCGCGGTACAATGAGCAGTACTTC. It encodes CASSSGPSRYNEQYF.